This T cell receptor beta chain was identified during a study of T cells in Graves' hyperthyroidism and ophthalmopathy. V was pared by 4 bases and J by 7 bases, with 7 bases of the junction left unmatched. The CDR3 is made up of 14 amino acids. Germline assignment: CDR1 SGHRS and CDR2 YFSETQ. Investigators excluded patients with uncontrolled infection, other autoimmune disease, pregnancy or lactation. Study conclusions and caveats: The blood repertoire included most of the expanded thyroid clonotypes above 0.001. From stable hyperthyroidism, ophthalmopathy was separated by a 13 V-J model.

Remarks on this clonotype: Its target is not known.

TCR beta CDR3 region amplification was performed from RNA transcripts. The TCR CDR3 was amplified in a first-round RT-PCR using the HTBI primer set. Each CDR3 protein is one row after TCRdb ran MiXCR on the multiplex PCR reads. The sample records more than 250,000 distinct CDR3 sequences, around 15% being singletons. The rearrangement joins TRBV5-1 to TRBJ2-3; 9 nucleotides match TRBD2. Sequencing used blood. The source is a woman aged 45-60 years with Graves' hyperthyroidism that later progressed to Graves' ophthalmopathy. CDR3 nucleotides: TGCGCCAGCAGCCCGGGACTAGCAGGGAATACGCAGTATTTT. Residues: CASSPGLAGNTQYF.